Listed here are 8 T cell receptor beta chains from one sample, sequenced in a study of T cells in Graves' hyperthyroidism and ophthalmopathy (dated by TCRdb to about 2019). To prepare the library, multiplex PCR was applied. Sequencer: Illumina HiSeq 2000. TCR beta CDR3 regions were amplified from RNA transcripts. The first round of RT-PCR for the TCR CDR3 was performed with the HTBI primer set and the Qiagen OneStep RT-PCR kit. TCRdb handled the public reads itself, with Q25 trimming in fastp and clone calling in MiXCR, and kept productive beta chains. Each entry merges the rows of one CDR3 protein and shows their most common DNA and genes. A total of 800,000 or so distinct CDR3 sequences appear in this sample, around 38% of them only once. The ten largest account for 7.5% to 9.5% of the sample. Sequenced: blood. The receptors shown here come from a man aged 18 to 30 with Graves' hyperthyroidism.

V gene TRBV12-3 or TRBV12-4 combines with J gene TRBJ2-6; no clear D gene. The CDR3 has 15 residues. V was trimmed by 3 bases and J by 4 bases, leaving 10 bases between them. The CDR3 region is CASSFLSGGANVLTF. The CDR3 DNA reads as TGTGCCAGCAGTTTCTTAAGTGGAGGGGCCAACGTCCTGACTTTC.

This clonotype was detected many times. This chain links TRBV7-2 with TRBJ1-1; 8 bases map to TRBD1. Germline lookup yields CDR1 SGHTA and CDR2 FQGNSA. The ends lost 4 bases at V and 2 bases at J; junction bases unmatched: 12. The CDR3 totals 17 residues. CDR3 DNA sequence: TGTGCCAGCAGCTCCCGTCCGGGACAGGTTTTTAACACTGAAGCTTTCTTT. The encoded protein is CASSSRPGQVFNTEAFF.

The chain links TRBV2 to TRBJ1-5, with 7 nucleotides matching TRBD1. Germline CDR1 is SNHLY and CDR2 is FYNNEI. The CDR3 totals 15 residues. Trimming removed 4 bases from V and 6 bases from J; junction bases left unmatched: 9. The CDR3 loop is CASSGGTDRAQPQHF. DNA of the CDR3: TGTGCCAGCAGTGGGGGAACTGACAGGGCTCAGCCCCAGCATTTT.

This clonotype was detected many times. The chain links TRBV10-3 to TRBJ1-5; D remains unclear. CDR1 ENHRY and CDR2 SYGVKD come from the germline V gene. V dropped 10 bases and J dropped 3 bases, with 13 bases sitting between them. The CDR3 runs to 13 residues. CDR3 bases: TGTGCCAGCAATGGGCAGAACAATCAGCCCCAGCATTTT. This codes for CASNGQNNQPQHF.

CDR3 in amino acids: CATSRDMGISNQPLHF. DNA for the CDR3: TGTGCCACCAGCAGAGACATGGGGATTTCCAATCAGCCCCTCCACTTT. The chain is built from TRBV15 and TRBJ1-6; D remains unclear. Trimming shortened V by 0 bases and J by 13 bases, and 19 bases separated the two germline ends. From germline, CDR1 is LNHNV and CDR2 YYDKDF (reference sequence). The CDR3 is 16 amino acids. Variable domain in full (rest from reference TRBV15 and TRBJ1-6): DAMVIQNPRYQVTQFGKPVTLSCSQTLNHNVMYWYQQKSSQAPKLLFHYYDKDFNNEADTPDNFQSRRPNTSFCFLDIRSPGLGDTAMYLCATSRDMGISNQPLHFGNGTRLTVT.

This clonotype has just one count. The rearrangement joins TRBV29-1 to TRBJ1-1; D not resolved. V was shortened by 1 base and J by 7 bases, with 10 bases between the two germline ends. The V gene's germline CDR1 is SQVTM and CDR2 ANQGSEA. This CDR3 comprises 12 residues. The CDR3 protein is CSVEGTDNEAFF. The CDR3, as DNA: TGCAGCGTTGAAGGGACGGATAATGAAGCTTTCTTT.

As DNA, the CDR3 is TGTGCCAGTATCGATCCCGACTCTGGAAACACCATATATTTT. It translates to CASIDPDSGNTIYF. V usage is TRBV19 and J usage is TRBJ1-3; D not resolved. Trimming removed 7 bases at V and 0 bases at J, with 10 bases between. The CDR3 spans 14 residues. Looked up from germline, CDR1 is LNHDA and CDR2 is SQIVND (reference sequence).

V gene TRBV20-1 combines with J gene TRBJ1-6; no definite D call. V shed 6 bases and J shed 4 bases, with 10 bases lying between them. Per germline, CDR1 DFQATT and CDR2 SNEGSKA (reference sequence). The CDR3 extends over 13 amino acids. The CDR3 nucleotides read TGCAGTGCCCAGGAAGATTATAATTCACCCCTCCACTTT. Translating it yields CSAQEDYNSPLHF.